Below, one T cell receptor (beta chain) is given with its context. This entry belongs to a study of T cell changes during pregnancy in multiple sclerosis. This CDR3 has 14 amino acids. Germline lookup yields CDR1 MDHEN and CDR2 SYDVKM. The V end lost 7 bases, the J end lost 7 bases, and 16 bases lay between the germline ends. TCRdb keeps only in-frame clones here, not all; method: immunoSEQ multiplex PCR. The sample records 55,000 to 65,000 clones, under 95% being singletons. The chain employs TRBV28 and TRBJ1-4; weak D call: TRBD1 (6 bases). This specimen was peripheral blood, taken in the first trimester of pregnancy. The receptor was derived from a female donor in good health, enrolled as a control in a pregnancy study. For the CDR3, the DNA is TGTGCCAGCACCACAGGACAGAAGCGTGAAAAACTGTTTTTT. Translated, it gives CASTTGQKREKLFF.